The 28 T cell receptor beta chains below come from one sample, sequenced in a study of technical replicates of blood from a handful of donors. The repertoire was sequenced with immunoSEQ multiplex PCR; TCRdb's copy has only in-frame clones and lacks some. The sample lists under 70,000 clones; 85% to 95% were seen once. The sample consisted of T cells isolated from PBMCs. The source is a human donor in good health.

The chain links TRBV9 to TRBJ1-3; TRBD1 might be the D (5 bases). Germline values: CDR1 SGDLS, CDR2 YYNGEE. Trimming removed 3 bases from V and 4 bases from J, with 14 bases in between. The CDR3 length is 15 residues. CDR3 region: CASSAGDYLGNTIYF. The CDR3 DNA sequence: TGTGCCAGCAGCGCGGGGGACTATTTGGGAAACACCATATATTTT.

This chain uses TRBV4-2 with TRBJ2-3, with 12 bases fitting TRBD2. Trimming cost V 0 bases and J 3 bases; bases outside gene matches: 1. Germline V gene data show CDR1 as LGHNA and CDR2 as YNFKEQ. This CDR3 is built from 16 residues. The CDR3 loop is CASSQDLAGGTDTQYF. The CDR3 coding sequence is TGTGCCAGCAGCCAAGATCTAGCGGGAGGGACAGATACGCAGTATTTT.

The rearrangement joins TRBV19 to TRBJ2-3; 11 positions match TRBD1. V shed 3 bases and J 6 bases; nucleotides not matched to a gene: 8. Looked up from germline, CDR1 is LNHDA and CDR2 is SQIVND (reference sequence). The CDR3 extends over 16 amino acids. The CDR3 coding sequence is TGTGCCAGTAGTATCCTCCGGGACAGGGGGAGGGATACGCAGTATTTT. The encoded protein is CASSILRDRGRDTQYF.

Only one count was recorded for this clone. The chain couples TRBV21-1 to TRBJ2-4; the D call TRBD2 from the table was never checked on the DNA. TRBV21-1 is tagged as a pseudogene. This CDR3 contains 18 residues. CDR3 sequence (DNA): TGTGCCAGCAGCCAACTACTAGGAATAAGGCTAGCCAAAAACATTCAGTACTTC. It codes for CASSQLLGIRLAKNIQYF.

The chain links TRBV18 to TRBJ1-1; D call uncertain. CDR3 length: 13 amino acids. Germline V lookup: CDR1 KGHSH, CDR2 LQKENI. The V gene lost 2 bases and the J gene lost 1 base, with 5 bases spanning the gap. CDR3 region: CASSPTQNTEAFF. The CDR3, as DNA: TGTGCCAGCTCACCAACACAGAACACTGAAGCTTTCTTT.

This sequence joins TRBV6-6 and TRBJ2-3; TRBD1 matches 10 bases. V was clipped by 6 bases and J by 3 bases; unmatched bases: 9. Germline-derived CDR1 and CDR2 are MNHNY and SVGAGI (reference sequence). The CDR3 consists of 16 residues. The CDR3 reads CASRRPGTGDTDTQYF. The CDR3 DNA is TGTGCCAGCAGACGTCCGGGGACAGGGGATACAGATACGCAGTATTTT.

The CDR3 DNA reads TGTGCCAGCAGTGCTCCGACAGTCCCTGATGGTATCTATGGCTACACCTTC. Translated: CASSAPTVPDGIYGYTF. The V gene is TRBV6-1, the J gene TRBJ1-2; D possibly corresponds to TRBD1 (5 bases). The V gene's germline CDR1 is MNHNS and CDR2 SASEGT. This CDR3 region has 17 residues. Deletions cut 4 bases from V and 4 bases from J, with 22 bases between.

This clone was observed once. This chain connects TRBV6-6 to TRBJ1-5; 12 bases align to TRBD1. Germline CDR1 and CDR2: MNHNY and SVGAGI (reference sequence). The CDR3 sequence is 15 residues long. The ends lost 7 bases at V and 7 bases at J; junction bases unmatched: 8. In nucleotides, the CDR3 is TGTGCCAGCAAACGGGGACAGGGGGCTGGGCAGCCCCAGCATTTT. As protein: CASKRGQGAGQPQHF.

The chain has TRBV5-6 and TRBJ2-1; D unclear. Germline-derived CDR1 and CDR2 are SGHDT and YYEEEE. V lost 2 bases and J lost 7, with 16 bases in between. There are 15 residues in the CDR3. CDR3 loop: CASSLGMPHGNEQFF. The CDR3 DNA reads TGTGCCAGCAGCTTAGGAATGCCCCACGGGAATGAGCAGTTCTTC.

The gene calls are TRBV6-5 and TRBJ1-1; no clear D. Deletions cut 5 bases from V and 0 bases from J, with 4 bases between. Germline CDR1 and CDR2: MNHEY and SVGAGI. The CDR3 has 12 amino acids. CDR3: CASSTLNTEAFF. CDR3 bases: TGTGCCAGCAGTACACTGAACACTGAAGCTTTCTTT.

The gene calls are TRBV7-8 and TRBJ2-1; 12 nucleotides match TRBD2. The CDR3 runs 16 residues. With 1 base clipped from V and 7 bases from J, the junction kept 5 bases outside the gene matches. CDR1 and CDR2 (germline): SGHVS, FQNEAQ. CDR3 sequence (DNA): TGTGCCAGCAGCTTAGTGCGGACTAGCGGGGAAAATGAGCAGTTCTTC. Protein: CASSLVRTSGENEQFF.

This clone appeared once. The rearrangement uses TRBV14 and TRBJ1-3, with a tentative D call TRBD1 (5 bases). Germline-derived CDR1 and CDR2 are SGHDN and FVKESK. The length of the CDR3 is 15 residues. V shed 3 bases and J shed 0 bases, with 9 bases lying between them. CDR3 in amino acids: CASSHYRSSGNTIYF. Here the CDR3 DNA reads TGTGCCAGCAGCCACTACAGGAGCTCTGGAAACACCATATATTTT.

The CDR3 reads CASSQTGQVNEKLFF. The CDR3 nucleotides are TGTGCCAGCAGCCAGACGGGACAGGTAAATGAAAAACTGTTTTTT. The J gene is TRBJ1-4, the V gene TRBV4-2, with 8 bases aligning to TRBD1. The germline V gene has CDR1 LGHNA and CDR2 YNFKEQ. The CDR3 loop spans 15 amino acids. V shed 3 bases and J 5 bases; nucleotides not matched to a gene: 5.

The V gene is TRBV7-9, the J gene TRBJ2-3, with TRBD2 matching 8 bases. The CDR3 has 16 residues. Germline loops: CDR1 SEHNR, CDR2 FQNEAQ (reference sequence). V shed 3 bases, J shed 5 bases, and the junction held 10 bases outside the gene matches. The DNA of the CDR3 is TGTGCCAGCAGCTTCGGACTAGCTAGCCAAGTAGATACGCAGTATTTT. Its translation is CASSFGLASQVDTQYF.

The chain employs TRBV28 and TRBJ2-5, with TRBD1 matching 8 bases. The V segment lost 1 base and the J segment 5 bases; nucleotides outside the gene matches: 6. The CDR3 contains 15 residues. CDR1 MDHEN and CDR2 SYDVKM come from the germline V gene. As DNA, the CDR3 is TGTGCCAGCAGTTTATCGGGGACAGGCCGGGAGACCCAGTACTTC. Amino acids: CASSLSGTGRETQYF.

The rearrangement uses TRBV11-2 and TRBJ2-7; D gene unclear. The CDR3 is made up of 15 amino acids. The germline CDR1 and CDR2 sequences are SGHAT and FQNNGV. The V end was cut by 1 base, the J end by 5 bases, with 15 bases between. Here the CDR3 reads CASSLGAAFLDEQYF. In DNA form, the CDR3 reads TGTGCCAGCAGCTTAGGAGCAGCGTTTCTGGACGAGCAGTACTTC.

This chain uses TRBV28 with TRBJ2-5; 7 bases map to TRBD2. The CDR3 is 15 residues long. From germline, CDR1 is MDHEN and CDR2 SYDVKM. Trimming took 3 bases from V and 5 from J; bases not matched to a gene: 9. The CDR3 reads CASSFRGRDLETQYF. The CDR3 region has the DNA TGTGCCAGCAGTTTCCGCGGGAGAGACCTGGAGACCCAGTACTTC.

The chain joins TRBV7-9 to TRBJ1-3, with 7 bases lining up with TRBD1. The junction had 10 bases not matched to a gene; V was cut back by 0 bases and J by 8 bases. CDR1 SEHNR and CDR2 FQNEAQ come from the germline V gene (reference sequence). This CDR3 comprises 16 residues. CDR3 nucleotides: TGTGCCAGCAGCTTAGCTCTGACAGGGACCCGTCACACCATATATTTT. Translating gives CASSLALTGTRHTIYF.

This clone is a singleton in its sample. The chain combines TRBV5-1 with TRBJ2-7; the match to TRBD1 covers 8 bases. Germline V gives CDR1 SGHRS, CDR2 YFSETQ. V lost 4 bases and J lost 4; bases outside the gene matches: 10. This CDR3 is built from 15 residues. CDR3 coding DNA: TGCGCCAGCAGCATAGACAGGGGACCCCCTTACGAGCAGTACTTC. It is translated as CASSIDRGPPYEQYF. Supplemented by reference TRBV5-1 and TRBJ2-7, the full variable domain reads KAGVTQTPRYLIKTRGQQVTLSCSPISGHRSVSWYQQTPGQGLQFLFEYFSETQRNKGNFPGRFSGRQFSNSRSEMNVSTLELGDSALYLCASSIDRGPPYEQYFGPGTRLTVT.

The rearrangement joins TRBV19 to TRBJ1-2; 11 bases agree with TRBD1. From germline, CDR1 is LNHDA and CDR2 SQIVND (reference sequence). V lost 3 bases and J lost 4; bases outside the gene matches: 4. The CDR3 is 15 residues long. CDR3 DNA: TGTGCCAGTAGTATGGGGACAGGGGGATTCTATGGCTACACCTTC. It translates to CASSMGTGGFYGYTF.

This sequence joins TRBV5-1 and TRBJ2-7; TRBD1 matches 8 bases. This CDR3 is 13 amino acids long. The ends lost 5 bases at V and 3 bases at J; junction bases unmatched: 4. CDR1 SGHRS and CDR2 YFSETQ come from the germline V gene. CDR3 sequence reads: CASRRDRYYEQYF. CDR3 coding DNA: TGCGCCAGCAGGAGGGACAGGTACTACGAGCAGTACTTC.

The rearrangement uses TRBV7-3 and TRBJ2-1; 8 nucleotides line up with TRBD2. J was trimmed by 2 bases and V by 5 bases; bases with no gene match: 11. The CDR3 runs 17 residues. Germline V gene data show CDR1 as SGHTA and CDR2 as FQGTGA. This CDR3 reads CASSLYPSGRTYNEQFF. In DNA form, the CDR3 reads TGTGCCAGCAGCCTCTACCCGAGCGGGAGAACCTACAATGAGCAGTTCTTC.

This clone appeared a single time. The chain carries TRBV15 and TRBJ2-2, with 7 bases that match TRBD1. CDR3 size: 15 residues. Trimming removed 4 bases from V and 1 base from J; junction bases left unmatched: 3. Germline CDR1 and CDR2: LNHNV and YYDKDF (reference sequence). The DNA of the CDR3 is TGTGCCACCAGCACCGACAGGGAGAACACCGGGGAGCTGTTTTTT. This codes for CATSTDRENTGELFF.

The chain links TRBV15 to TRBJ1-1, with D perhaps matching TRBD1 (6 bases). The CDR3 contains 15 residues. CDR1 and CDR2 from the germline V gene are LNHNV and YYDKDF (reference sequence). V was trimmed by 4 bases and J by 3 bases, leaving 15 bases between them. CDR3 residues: CATSNVWTAYTEAFF. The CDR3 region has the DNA TGTGCCACCAGCAACGTCTGGACAGCTTACACTGAAGCTTTCTTT. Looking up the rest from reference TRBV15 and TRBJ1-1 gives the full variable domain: DAMVIQNPRYQVTQFGKPVTLSCSQTLNHNVMYWYQQKSSQAPKLLFHYYDKDFNNEADTPDNFQSRRPNTSFCFLDIRSPGLGDTAMYLCATSNVWTAYTEAFFGQGTRLTVV.

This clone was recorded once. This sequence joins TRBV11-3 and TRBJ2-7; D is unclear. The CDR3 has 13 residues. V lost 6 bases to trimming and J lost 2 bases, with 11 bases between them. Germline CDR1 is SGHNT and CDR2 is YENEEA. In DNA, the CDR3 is TGTGCCAGCAGTGGAGACTTAACCTACGAGCAGTACTTC. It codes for CASSGDLTYEQYF.

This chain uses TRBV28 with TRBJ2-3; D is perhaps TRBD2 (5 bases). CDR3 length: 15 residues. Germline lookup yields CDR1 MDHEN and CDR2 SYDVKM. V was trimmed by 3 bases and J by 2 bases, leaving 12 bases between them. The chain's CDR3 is CASSFLGRLTDTQYF. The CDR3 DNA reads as TGTGCCAGCAGTTTCTTGGGGAGACTCACAGATACGCAGTATTTT.

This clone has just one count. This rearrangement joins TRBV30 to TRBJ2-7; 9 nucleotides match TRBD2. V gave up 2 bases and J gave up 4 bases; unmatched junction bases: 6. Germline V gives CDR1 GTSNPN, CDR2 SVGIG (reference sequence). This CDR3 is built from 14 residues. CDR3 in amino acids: CAWSLAGDGYEQYF. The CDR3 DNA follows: TGTGCCTGGAGTTTAGCGGGAGACGGGTACGAGCAGTACTTC.

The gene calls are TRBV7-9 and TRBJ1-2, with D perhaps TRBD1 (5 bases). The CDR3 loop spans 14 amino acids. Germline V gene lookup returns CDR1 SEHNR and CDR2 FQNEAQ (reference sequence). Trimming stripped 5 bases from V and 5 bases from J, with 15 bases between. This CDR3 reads CASSPPGLPYGYTF. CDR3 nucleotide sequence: TGTGCCAGCAGCCCGCCGGGACTGCCGTATGGCTACACCTTC.